One and the same sample provided the 24 T cell receptor beta chains below, sequenced in a study of blood T cell repertoires in COVID-19. Assay used: immunoSEQ multiplex PCR; TCRdb lists only in-frame clones, some missing. The sample records 430,000 or so clones, 70% to 90% being singletons. Sequences were obtained from peripheral blood. The receptors were sampled from a man between 18 and 35 years old with COVID-19, enrolled during active disease.

The J gene is TRBJ2-1, the V gene TRBV27; 11 bases match TRBD2. The CDR3 contains 15 residues. The germline V gene encodes CDR1 MNHEY and CDR2 SMNVEV (reference sequence). With V trimmed by 6 bases and J by 8 bases, 9 bases remained unmatched. The CDR3 spells CASRTFSGGAHEQFF. CDR3 nucleotide sequence: TGTGCCAGCAGAACCTTTAGCGGGGGGGCCCATGAGCAGTTCTTC.

The chain links TRBV6-6 to TRBJ1-4, with D possibly TRBD1 on 5 matching bases. V lost 2 bases, J lost 5 bases, and 9 bases lay in between. Germline CDR1 and CDR2: MNHNY and SVGAGI (reference sequence). This CDR3 region has 14 residues. The DNA of the CDR3 is TGTGCCAGCAGTTACAAAACAGGAAATGAAAAACTGTTTTTT. Translating gives CASSYKTGNEKLFF.

The J gene is TRBJ2-5, the V gene TRBV19, with 9 nucleotides matching TRBD2. This CDR3 region has 15 residues. Germline-derived CDR1 and CDR2 are LNHDA and SQIVND (reference sequence). Trimming took 6 bases from V and 2 from J; bases not matched to a gene: 7. The CDR3 coding sequence is TGTGCCAGTAGACCATTAGCGGGGGAACAAGAGACCCAGTACTTC. Its translation: CASRPLAGEQETQYF.

This chain uses TRBV6-5 with TRBJ1-2, with D possibly matching TRBD1 (5 bases). V was trimmed by 1 base and J by 9 bases, leaving 18 bases between them. The CDR3 is 15 residues long. Germline values: CDR1 MNHEY, CDR2 SVGAGI. CDR3 sequence: CASSYFLGDMERYTF. CDR3 in DNA: TGTGCCAGCAGTTACTTCCTAGGGGATATGGAGCGCTACACCTTC.

This chain joins TRBV9 and TRBJ2-1, with D perhaps TRBD2 (5 bases). CDR1 and CDR2 (germline): SGDLS, YYNGEE. The V end lost 7 bases, the J end lost 6 bases, and 17 bases lay between the germline ends. The CDR3 has 14 amino acids. CDR3 bases: TGTGCCAGCCGGGCACTAGAAGCCCCCAATGAGCAGTTCTTC. It codes for CASRALEAPNEQFF. The whole variable domain, remainder taken from reference TRBV9 and TRBJ2-1, is DSGVTQTPKHLITATGQRVTLRCSPRSGDLSVYWYQQSLDQGLQFLIQYYNGEERAKGNILERFSAQQFPDLHSELNLSSLELGDSALYFCASRALEAPNEQFFGPGTRLTVL.

This chain uses TRBV6-5 with TRBJ2-2; 13 bases agree with TRBD2. The germline V gene has CDR1 MNHEY and CDR2 SVGAGI. The CDR3 has 15 residues. V dropped 6 bases and J dropped 5; count of bases not matched to a gene: 3. CDR3 loop: CASRGGLAGTGELFF. CDR3 DNA: TGTGCCAGCAGAGGGGGACTAGCGGGGACCGGGGAGCTGTTTTTT.

The chain couples TRBV6-6 to TRBJ2-5, with 12 bases aligning to TRBD1. There are 16 residues in the CDR3. The V and J ends lost 2 bases and 5 bases, in that order; junction bases with no gene match: 6. Germline loops: CDR1 MNHNY, CDR2 SVGAGI (reference sequence). The CDR3 DNA sequence: TGTGCCAGCAGTTACCCGGGACAGGGGGCGGAGGAGACCCAGTACTTC. Its translation is CASSYPGQGAEETQYF.

The V call is TRBV4-1, the J call TRBJ2-6; D remains unclear. The CDR3 contains 16 residues. The germline CDR1 and CDR2 sequences are MGHRA and YSYEKL. Trimming took off 1 base at V and 0 bases at J, with 7 bases between the two ends. The CDR3 nucleotides are TGCGCCAGCAGCCAAGGTCTATACTCTGGGGCCAACGTCCTGACTTTC. Amino acid sequence: CASSQGLYSGANVLTF.

The V and J genes are TRBV27 and TRBJ1-6; D unclear. Germline lookup yields CDR1 MNHEY and CDR2 SMNVEV (reference sequence). The CDR3 loop spans 13 amino acids. V dropped 2 bases and J dropped 6 bases, with 5 bases sitting between them. CDR3 DNA sequence: TGTGCCAGCAGTTTAGCGATTAATTCACCCCTCCACTTT. This gives the protein CASSLAINSPLHF.

The J gene is TRBJ2-1, the V gene TRBV9; 9 bases are a match to TRBD2. CDR1 and CDR2 (germline): SGDLS, YYNGEE. The CDR3 is 16 residues long. V shed 0 bases and J 7 bases; nucleotides not matched to a gene: 8. The CDR3: CASSVVSAGGRNEQFF. In DNA form, the CDR3 reads TGTGCCAGCAGCGTAGTGTCTGCGGGGGGGCGTAATGAGCAGTTCTTC.

This rearrangement joins TRBV10-1 to TRBJ2-7; D not certain. Germline V gene data show CDR1 as WNHNN and CDR2 as SYGVQD (reference sequence). Between the trimmed V and J ends, which lost 3 bases and 4 bases, there was a span of 13 bases. There are 14 residues in the CDR3. The CDR3 reads CASSDGGLGYEQYF. The CDR3 DNA reads TGCGCCAGCAGTGACGGCGGCCTCGGGTACGAGCAGTACTTC.

The chain carries TRBV11-1 and TRBJ1-4, with a possible D match to TRBD1 (5 bases). The CDR3 consists of 14 residues. Trimming left V 5 bases short and J 4 bases short, with 11 bases between. CDR1 SGHAT and CDR2 FQDESV come from the germline V gene (reference sequence). Written as DNA, the CDR3 is TGTGCCAGCAGCCAACAGGCAGATAATGAAAAACTGTTTTTT. Amino acids: CASSQQADNEKLFF.

V and J are TRBV5-6 and TRBJ2-2; 9 positions agree with TRBD2. The V segment lost 2 bases and the J segment 2 bases; nucleotides outside the gene matches: 4. CDR3 length equals 16 residues. Germline V gene lookup returns CDR1 SGHDT and CDR2 YYEEEE. CDR3: CASSFGTSLNTGELFF. In DNA, the CDR3 is TGTGCCAGCAGCTTCGGGACTAGCCTTAACACCGGGGAGCTGTTTTTT.

The chain is built from TRBV5-1 and TRBJ2-1; 10 positions agree with TRBD2. Germline CDR1 and CDR2: SGHRS and YFSETQ. V shed 5 bases, J shed 2 bases, and the junction held 4 bases outside the gene matches. This CDR3 is built from 15 residues. The CDR3 DNA reads TGCGCCAGCAGTCCGAGCGGGGGGGCCTACAATGAGCAGTTCTTC. Amino acids: CASSPSGGAYNEQFF.

This chain links TRBV19 with TRBJ1-1, with 7 bases fitting TRBD1. This CDR3 spans 14 amino acids. Germline CDR1 LNHDA, CDR2 SQIVND (reference sequence). Trimming removed 6 bases from V and 1 base from J; junction bases left unmatched: 5. The CDR3 spells CASSDQGENTEAFF. Here the CDR3 DNA reads TGTGCCAGTAGCGACCAGGGGGAGAACACTGAAGCTTTCTTT. Full variable domain (missing parts from reference TRBV19 and TRBJ1-1): DGGITQSPKYLFRKEGQNVTLSCEQNLNHDAMYWYRQDPGQGLRLIYYSQIVNDFQKGDIAEGYSVSREKKESFPLTVTSAQKNPTAFYLCASSDQGENTEAFFGQGTRLTVV.

V usage is TRBV5-4 and J usage is TRBJ2-1, with TRBD1 identical over 8 bases. This CDR3 is built from 17 residues. V was clipped by 4 bases and J by 8 bases; unmatched bases: 17. Germline-derived CDR1 and CDR2 are SGHNT and YYREEE (reference sequence). For the CDR3, the DNA is TGTGCCAGCAGCCCCCTAGCCCAAATACAGGGGGTGGATGAGCAGTTCTTC. Amino acids: CASSPLAQIQGVDEQFF.

The chain has TRBV6-5 and TRBJ1-5; D is ambiguous. Between the trimmed V and J ends, which lost 2 bases and 0 bases, there was a span of 2 bases. The CDR3 sequence is 13 residues long. Per germline, CDR1 MNHEY and CDR2 SVGAGI. The CDR3: CASSYRSNQPQHF. The DNA for the CDR3 is TGTGCCAGCAGTTACCGTAGCAATCAGCCCCAGCATTTT.

The chain is built from TRBV7-2 and TRBJ1-5, with D possibly TRBD1 on 5 matching bases. V gave up 1 base and J gave up 10 bases, with 8 bases separating them. The CDR3 has 12 amino acids. Germline V gives CDR1 SGHTA, CDR2 FQGNSA. The CDR3 protein is CASSLVQGPQHF. CDR3 in DNA: TGTGCCAGCAGCTTAGTGCAGGGACCCCAGCATTTT. The full variable domain, with the rest looked up from reference TRBV7-2 and TRBJ1-5, is GAGVSQSPSNKVTEKGKDVELRCDPISGHTALYWYRQSLGQGLEFLIYFQGNSAPDKSGLPSDRFSAERTGGSVSTLTIQRTQQEDSAVYLCASSLVQGPQHFGDGTRLSIL.

The chain has TRBV5-4 and TRBJ1-6; 8 bases align to TRBD1. This CDR3 has 15 residues. CDR1 is SGHNT, CDR2 YYREEE, per germline (reference sequence). J gave up 6 bases and V 2 bases, and 4 bases lay outside the gene matches. This CDR3 reads CASSLGQGGNSPLHF. The DNA for the CDR3 is TGTGCCAGCAGCTTAGGACAGGGTGGTAATTCACCCCTCCACTTT.

A single count supports this clone. V and J are TRBV9 and TRBJ2-7, with TRBD1 identical over 8 bases. The CDR3 is 13 amino acids. The J segment lost 6 bases and the V segment lost 3 bases, leaving 5 bases of the junction unmatched. Looked up from germline, CDR1 is SGDLS and CDR2 is YYNGEE. CDR3 nucleotide sequence: TGTGCCAGCAGCGCGCTCCAGGGGGCCGAGCAGTACTTC. It encodes CASSALQGAEQYF.

The rearrangement joins TRBV19 to TRBJ1-1, with D unclear. V lost 7 bases, J lost 1 base, and 7 bases lay in between. The CDR3 has 12 amino acids. Germline values: CDR1 LNHDA, CDR2 SQIVND (reference sequence). CDR3 DNA: TGTGCCAGTAAGCCGCGGAACACTGAAGCTTTCTTT. Protein sequence: CASKPRNTEAFF.

For the CDR3, the DNA is TGTGCCAGCAGTCCCTCCCGGGACAGGGAAGGAGCTTTCTTT. Protein sequence: CASSPSRDREGAFF. This sequence joins TRBV6-5 and TRBJ1-1; 9 bases agree with TRBD1. V gave up 5 bases and J gave up 10 bases; unmatched junction bases: 11. The CDR3 consists of 14 residues. Germline loops: CDR1 MNHEY, CDR2 SVGAGI.

The table lists this clone with a few counts. CDR3 sequence: CTSSQLSRRPANYGYTF. DNA of the CDR3: TGCACCAGCAGCCAACTCAGTCGCCGCCCCGCTAACTATGGCTACACCTTC. This chain joins TRBV1 and TRBJ1-2; the table's D call, TRBD1, has no DNA check behind it. TRBV1 is a recognized pseudogene. The CDR3 is made up of 17 amino acids.

As DNA, the CDR3 is TGTGCCAGCAGCGCCCAAGGACAGTCCTACGAGCAGTACTTC. This translates into CASSAQGQSYEQYF. The chain uses TRBV5-5 and TRBJ2-7; D is perhaps TRBD1 (6 bases). In germline, CDR1 is SGHKS, CDR2 YYEKEE (reference sequence). The CDR3 totals 14 residues. Trimming took off 4 bases at V and 1 base at J, with 12 bases between the two ends.